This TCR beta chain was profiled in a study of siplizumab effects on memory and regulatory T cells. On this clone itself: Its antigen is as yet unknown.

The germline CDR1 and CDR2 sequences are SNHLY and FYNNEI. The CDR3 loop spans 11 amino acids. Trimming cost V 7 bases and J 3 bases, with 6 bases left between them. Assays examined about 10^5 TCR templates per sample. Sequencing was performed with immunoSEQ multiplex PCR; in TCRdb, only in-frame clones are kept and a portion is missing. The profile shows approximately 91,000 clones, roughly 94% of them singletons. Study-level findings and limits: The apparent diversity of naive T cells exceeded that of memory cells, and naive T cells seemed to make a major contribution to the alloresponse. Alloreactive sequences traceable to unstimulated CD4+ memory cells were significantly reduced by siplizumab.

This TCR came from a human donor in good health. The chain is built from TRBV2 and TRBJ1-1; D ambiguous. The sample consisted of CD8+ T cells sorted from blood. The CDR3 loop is CASTDYTEAFF. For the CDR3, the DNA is TGTGCCAGCACCGATTACACTGAAGCTTTCTTT. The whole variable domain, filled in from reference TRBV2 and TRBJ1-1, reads EPEVTQTPSHQVTQMGQEVILRCVPISNHLYFYWYRQILGQKVEFLVSFYNNEISEKSEIFDDQFSVERPDGSNFTLKIRSTKLEDSAMYFCASTDYTEAFFGQGTRLTVV.